Listed below are T cell receptor beta chains from one sample, sequenced in a study of blood T cell repertoires in COVID-19. Method: immunoSEQ multiplex PCR; TCRdb's copy keeps in-frame clones and lacks some. This sample has roughly 100,000 clones, with 87% found just once. Sequencing was done on a sample of peripheral blood. The receptors derive from a man over 45 with acute or convalescent COVID-19. Both conserved end residues are part of each CDR3. Fields, in order: clone size, CDR3 length, V gene, D gene, J gene, CDR3 protein, CDR3 DNA. The D gene is left open where the match is weak. Clone size is given for some rows only: seen once, a few or many times, or a class if the clone is expanded.

-	15	TRBV19	-	TRBJ1-2	CASSALSVGAYGYTF	TGTGCCAGTAGTGCCCTGTCGGTTGGGGCTTATGGCTACACCTTC
-	15	TRBV5-1	-	TRBJ2-1	CASSPDQGGPNEQFF	TGCGCCAGCAGCCCCGACCAGGGGGGCCCTAATGAGCAGTTCTTC
-	14	TRBV15	TRBD1	TRBJ1-2	CATSAGTAVYGYTF	TGTGCCACCAGCGCAGGGACAGCTGTCTATGGCTACACCTTC
-	15	TRBV18	TRBD2	TRBJ2-7	CASSPLEGGAYEQYF	TGTGCCAGCTCACCCCTGGAGGGAGGGGCCTACGAGCAGTACTTC
-	13	TRBV10-2	TRBD1	TRBJ1-2	CASSPTGTLGYTF	TGCGCCAGCAGTCCGACAGGGACTCTTGGCTACACCTTC
-	14	TRBV18	-	TRBJ2-7	CASSGPGGRYEQYF	TGTGCCAGCTCAGGGCCCGGGGGTAGGTACGAGCAGTACTTC
-	15	TRBV5-1	TRBD2	TRBJ2-7	CASSLTLAGDYEQYF	TGCGCCAGCAGCTTGACTCTAGCGGGAGATTACGAGCAGTACTTC
-	15	TRBV19	-	TRBJ1-2	CASSSPAGAGYGYTF	TGTGCCAGTAGTAGCCCCGCGGGGGCCGGCTATGGCTACACCTTC
-	18	TRBV11-2	TRBD1	TRBJ2-1	CASSLGHPGQGLSDEQFF	TGTGCCAGCAGCTTAGGACACCCCGGACAGGGGTTGTCTGATGAGCAGTTCTTC
-	13	TRBV7-2	-	TRBJ1-3	CASSSNSGNTIYF	TGTGCCAGCAGCTCCAACTCTGGAAACACCATATATTTT
-	18	TRBV15	-	TRBJ2-1	CATSRDYMAGTEGNEQFF	TGTGCCACCAGCAGAGATTACATGGCGGGAACGGAGGGGAATGAGCAGTTCTTC
-	13	TRBV30	TRBD1	TRBJ1-5	CAWSGQGHQPQHF	TGTGCCTGGAGCGGACAGGGCCATCAGCCCCAGCATTTT
-	13	TRBV11-2	-	TRBJ1-6	CAVQGSYNSPLHF	TGTGCCGTACAGGGCTCCTATAATTCACCCCTCCACTTT
-	14	TRBV28	-	TRBJ2-3	CASSPTKRSDTQYF	TGTGCCAGCAGTCCGACTAAAAGGTCTGATACGCAGTATTTT
-	14	TRBV19	TRBD1	TRBJ1-4	CASSILRQGEKLFF	TGTGCCAGTAGTATCCTCCGACAGGGCGAAAAACTGTTTTTT
once	19	TRBV18	TRBD2	TRBJ2-7	CASSPILAGAEFSPGEQYF	TGTGCCAGCTCACCTATTCTAGCGGGAGCGGAATTTTCACCGGGGGAGCAGTACTTC
-	13	TRBV6-4	TRBD1	TRBJ1-5	CASSEGQGKPQHF	TGTGCCAGCAGTGAGGGACAGGGGAAGCCCCAGCATTTT
-	15	TRBV15	TRBD2	TRBJ2-3	CATGPGLAGADTQYF	TGTGCCACGGGACCGGGACTAGCGGGGGCGGATACGCAGTATTTT
-	15	TRBV30	-	TRBJ2-3	CAWLPDRFLTDTQYF	TGTGCCTGGTTGCCCGACAGGTTTTTAACAGATACGCAGTATTTT
-	18	TRBV21-1	-	TRBJ2-3	CARWGQGAGVSSTDTQYF	-
-	19	TRBV27	TRBD2	TRBJ2-7	CASSPTLRTSGRSTYEQYF	TGTGCCAGCAGTCCTACTCTCAGGACTAGCGGGAGGTCGACCTACGAGCAGTACTTC
-	15	TRBV4-1	-	TRBJ2-5	CASSQVGDGQETQYF	TGCGCCAGCAGCCAAGTGGGAGACGGACAAGAGACCCAGTACTTC
-	13	TRBV24-1	-	TRBJ2-7	CATSAGNSYEQYF	TGTGCCACCAGTGCTGGCAACTCCTACGAGCAGTACTTC
-	20	TRBV27	TRBD2	TRBJ2-5	CASSPYPRGSRGRGQETQYF	TGTGCCAGCAGTCCATATCCTAGGGGGTCCCGCGGGAGGGGGCAAGAGACCCAGTACTTC
-	12	TRBV30	-	TRBJ1-1	CACDRRNTEAFF	TGTGCCTGCGACAGGCGGAACACTGAAGCTTTCTTT
-	14	TRBV28	-	TRBJ1-1	CASSLVLVSAEAFF	TGTGCCAGCAGTTTGGTACTGGTGTCGGCTGAAGCTTTCTTT
-	19	TRBV11-2	TRBD2	TRBJ2-1	CASSLLAGGPRYNYNEQFF	TGTGCCAGCAGCTTGTTAGCGGGAGGGCCCAGATATAACTACAATGAGCAGTTCTTC
-	16	TRBV18	TRBD1	TRBJ2-5	CASSSPDRGFQETQYF	TGTGCCAGCTCATCCCCGGACAGGGGATTCCAAGAGACCCAGTACTTC
-	13	TRBV27	-	TRBJ1-5	CASSVTGFEPQHF	TGTGCCAGCAGTGTGACAGGTTTCGAGCCCCAGCATTTT
-	14	TRBV11-3	-	TRBJ2-5	CASTIGNNQETQYF	TGTGCCAGCACCATCGGGAACAACCAAGAGACCCAGTACTTC
-	15	TRBV4-1	-	TRBJ2-7	CASSQDRGGSYEQYF	TGCGCCAGCAGCCAAGATAGGGGCGGCTCCTACGAGCAGTACTTC
-	15	TRBV5-4	TRBD2	TRBJ2-3	CASSSRREGTDTQYF	TGTGCCAGCAGCTCGAGGCGGGAGGGAACAGATACGCAGTATTTT
-	15	TRBV28	TRBD2	TRBJ2-1	CASRTSGLSYNEQFF	TGTGCCAGCAGAACTAGCGGCTTATCCTACAATGAGCAGTTCTTC
-	16	TRBV28	-	TRBJ2-1	CASSPREESSYNEQFF	TGTGCCAGCAGTCCCAGAGAGGAGAGCTCCTACAATGAGCAGTTCTTC
few	16	TRBV4-1	TRBD2	TRBJ2-1	CASSQDLAGGPNEQFF	TGCGCCAGCAGCCAAGATCTAGCGGGAGGGCCGAATGAGCAGTTCTTC
-	17	TRBV5-8	TRBD1	TRBJ2-5	CASSSRDRGEYQETQYF	TGTGCCAGCAGCTCCCGGGACAGGGGGGAGTACCAAGAGACCCAGTACTTC
once	17	TRBV12-5	-	TRBJ1-5	CASGLVLWGVFNQPQHF	TGTGCTAGTGGTTTGGTACTTTGGGGGGTTTTCAATCAGCCCCAGCATTTT
-	14	TRBV3-1/TRBV3-2	-	TRBJ2-7	CASSQEALAYEQYF	TGTGCCAGCAGCCAAGAGGCACTAGCCTACGAGCAGTACTTC
-	15	TRBV27	TRBD1	TRBJ1-5	CASSLKGARNQPQHF	TGTGCCAGCAGTTTAAAGGGGGCGCGGAATCAGCCCCAGCATTTT
-	12	TRBV28	TRBD1	TRBJ1-1	CASSPDRNEAFF	TGTGCCAGCAGCCCGGACAGGAATGAAGCTTTCTTT
-	16	TRBV6-1	TRBD2	TRBJ2-1	CASSDQTSGTYNEQFF	TGTGCCAGCAGTGACCAGACTAGCGGGACCTACAATGAGCAGTTCTTC
-	13	TRBV29-1	TRBD1	TRBJ2-7	CSDRDSVSYEQYF	TGCAGCGACCGGGACAGTGTTTCCTACGAGCAGTACTTC
-	15	TRBV9	-	TRBJ1-1	CASSVEGGSGVEAFF	TGTGCCAGCAGCGTAGAAGGAGGGAGCGGGGTTGAAGCTTTCTTT
few	15	TRBV27	TRBD2	TRBJ2-1	CASRAGTSSYNEQFF	TGTGCCAGCAGAGCCGGGACTAGCTCCTACAATGAGCAGTTCTTC
-	14	TRBV3-1/TRBV3-2	TRBD2	TRBJ2-3	CASSRTSGPDTQYF	TGTGCCAGCAGCAGGACTAGCGGCCCAGATACGCAGTATTTT
-	15	TRBV7-9	TRBD1	TRBJ2-5	CASSLGGTGEETQYF	TGTGCCAGCAGCTTAGGTGGGACAGGGGAAGAGACCCAGTACTTC
-	16	TRBV11-3	TRBD1	TRBJ2-5	CASSPQGQNRGETQYF	TGTGCCAGCAGCCCGCAAGGACAAAACAGGGGAGAGACCCAGTACTTC
once	14	TRBV3-1/TRBV3-2	TRBD2	TRBJ2-3	CASSRAGGPDTQYF	TGTGCCAGCAGCCGAGCGGGAGGGCCAGATACGCAGTATTTT
-	14	TRBV6-5	TRBD1	TRBJ2-7	CASKLQGSSYEQYF	TGTGCCAGCAAACTACAGGGGAGCTCCTACGAGCAGTACTTC
-	15	TRBV28	-	TRBJ1-2	CAIQTPTGRGYGYTF	TGTGCCATCCAAACTCCCACCGGACGGGGCTATGGCTACACCTTC
once	14	TRBV28	TRBD1	TRBJ1-6	CASSPGQEHSPLHF	TGTGCCAGCAGCCCGGGACAGGAACATTCACCCCTCCACTTT
-	11	TRBV5-4	-	TRBJ2-5	CASSARGTQYF	TGTGCCAGCAGCGCGAGAGGGACCCAGTACTTC
-	14	TRBV19	-	TRBJ2-2	CASSPDRYTGELFF	TGTGCCAGTAGTCCAGACAGGTACACCGGGGAGCTGTTTTTT